The clone carrying this TCR beta chain was seen ten or more times. Sequencing libraries for TCR beta were prepared with iRepertoire HTBI primers and Arm-PCR of CDR3 regions. TCRdb processed the multiplex PCR reads anew with MiXCR; each CDR3 protein has one entry. This table has roughly 400,000 distinct CDR3 sequences, around 21% appearing once. The data belong to a study of regulatory T cells in long-lasting Graves disease. Noted time point: persistent/refractory GD, antithyroid drugs over 5 years with positive TRAb. The TCR library was prepared using RNA isolated from PBMCs. Graves' disease was diagnosed by American Thyroid Association guidelines. The specimen comprised peripheral blood mononuclear cells (PBMCs), sampled when the disease was refractory, from a patient treated with antithyroid drugs. The source is a female donor with Graves disease.

The CDR3 spells CASSERTGVNQPQHF. The CDR3 DNA sequence: TGTGCCAGCAGTGAAAGGACAGGGGTCAATCAGCCCCAGCATTTT. The V call is TRBV2, the J call TRBJ1-5; 9 nucleotides agree with TRBD1. Germline V lookup: CDR1 SNHLY, CDR2 FYNNEI. This CDR3 region has 15 residues. Trimming took 2 bases from V and 3 from J; bases not matched to a gene: 2.